This T cell receptor (beta chain) was obtained from a study of a mutant IDH1 vaccine in newly diagnosed glioma. About the study: In weeks 1, 3, 5, 7, 11, 15, 19 and 23, patients were vaccinated. Patients were started on vaccination 4-6 weeks after radiotherapy alone, or with temozolomide cycles.

As to this clone: The antigen remains undetermined.

The data were produced by immunoSEQ multiplex PCR, yet TCRdb's version contains in-frame clones alone and is incomplete. The sample has about 30,000 clones; roughly 80% are singletons. The V gene's germline CDR1 is SGHRS and CDR2 YFSETQ. Trimming left V 2 bases short and J 0 bases short, with 12 bases between. The CDR3 has 17 residues. Notes on the study in general: With respect to changes in top peripheral T cell clonotypes, pseudoprogression seemed unrelated.

Time point: week 23, last vaccination. Each dose delivered 300 ug of mutant IDH1 20-mer peptide subcutaneously with imiquimod. The study enrolled donors with new WHO grade 3 or 4 IDH1-mutant, ATRX-lost astrocytomas. The chain couples TRBV5-1 to TRBJ1-6; a possible D gene is TRBD1 (6 bases). The TCR sequence derives from a woman aged 18-29 years with glioma. Sequences were derived from PBMCs, sampled from a glioma patient whose treatment included an IDH1 peptide vaccine. The CDR3 DNA reads as TGCGCCAGCAGCTTACTACAGGGAAGCTCCTATAATTCACCCCTCCACTTT. This codes for CASSLLQGSSYNSPLHF. The whole variable domain, filled in from reference TRBV5-1 and TRBJ1-6, reads KAGVTQTPRYLIKTRGQQVTLSCSPISGHRSVSWYQQTPGQGLQFLFEYFSETQRNKGNFPGRFSGRQFSNSRSEMNVSTLELGDSALYLCASSLLQGSSYNSPLHFGNGTRLTVT.